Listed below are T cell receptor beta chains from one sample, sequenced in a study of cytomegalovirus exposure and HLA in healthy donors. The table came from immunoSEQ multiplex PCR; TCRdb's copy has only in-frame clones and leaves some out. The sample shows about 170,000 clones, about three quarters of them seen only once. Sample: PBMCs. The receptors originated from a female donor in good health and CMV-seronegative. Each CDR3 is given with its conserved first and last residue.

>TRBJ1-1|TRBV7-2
CASSLAATGATEAFF
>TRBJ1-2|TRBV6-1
CASSDRGRYTF
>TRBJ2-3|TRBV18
CASSPFPGDTQYF
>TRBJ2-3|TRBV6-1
CASSEMVAGGPGDTQYF
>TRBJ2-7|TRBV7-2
CASSRLAGEPYEQYF
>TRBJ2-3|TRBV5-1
CASSFRQGGMDTQYF
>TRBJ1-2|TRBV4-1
CASSQEETGYNGYTF
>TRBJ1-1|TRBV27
CASSFPGGTEAFF
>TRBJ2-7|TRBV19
CASSLLPGQRENHEQYF
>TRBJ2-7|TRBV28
CASSFGPSGHYEQYF
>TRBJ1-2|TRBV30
CAWSETGGYGYTF
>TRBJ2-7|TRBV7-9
CASSFSRDRGSYEQYF
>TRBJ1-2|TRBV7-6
CASSLGVQGATSAGYTF
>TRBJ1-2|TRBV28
CASSSSQGTSGGYTF
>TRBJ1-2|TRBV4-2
CASSQEFLGARGYTF
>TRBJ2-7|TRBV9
CASSVGRGSYEQYF
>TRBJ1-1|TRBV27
CASSLRAGGNTEAFF
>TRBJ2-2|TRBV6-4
CASRTLNRASGELFF
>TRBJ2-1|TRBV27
CASSLSRGGNEQFF
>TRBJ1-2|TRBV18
CASSPRGPLDGYTF
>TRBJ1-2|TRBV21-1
CASSTEGSYMYGYTF
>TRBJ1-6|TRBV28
CASSFAGQGIGSPLHF
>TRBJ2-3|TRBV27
CASSPQLAGGRYTQYF
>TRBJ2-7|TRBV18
CASSTAGTASYEQYF
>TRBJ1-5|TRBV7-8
CASSLEGQPQHF
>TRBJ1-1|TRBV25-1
CASSEDRTNTEAFF
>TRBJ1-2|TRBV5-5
CASSLVDRQAVYGYTF
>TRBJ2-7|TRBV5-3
CARSSPGQGRLEQYF
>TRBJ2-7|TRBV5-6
CASSLWGRVFYEQYF
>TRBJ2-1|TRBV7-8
CASSLAGGRHEQFF
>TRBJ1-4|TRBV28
CASSLFQAAEKLFF
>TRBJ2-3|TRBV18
CASSPRTSGGADTQYF
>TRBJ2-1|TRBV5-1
CASSVDREGSYNEQFF
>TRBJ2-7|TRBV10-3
CAITGTGTYEQYF
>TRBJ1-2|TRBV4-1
CASSQDGPGVWTIRGGYTF
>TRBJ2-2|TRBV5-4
CASSLPARTGELFF
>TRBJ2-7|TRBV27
CASSLRDEQYF
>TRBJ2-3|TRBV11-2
CASSFSGGVFAQYF
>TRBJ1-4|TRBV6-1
CASSGTGLNEKLFF
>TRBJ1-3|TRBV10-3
CAVLPGRRGKGNTIYF
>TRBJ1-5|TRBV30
CAWSDRAEQPQHF
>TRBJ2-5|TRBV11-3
CASSLGQEETQYF
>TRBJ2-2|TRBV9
CASSVSGVGGTGELFF
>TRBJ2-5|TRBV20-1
CSAPRGETQYF
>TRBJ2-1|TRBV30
CAWNWPGEPQYEQFF
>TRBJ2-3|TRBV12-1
CASRHTGASTDTQYF
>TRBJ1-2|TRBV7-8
CASSPRYRDRGFGYGYTF
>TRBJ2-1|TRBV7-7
CASSLEPSGSEQFF
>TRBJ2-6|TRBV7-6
CASSERPGTFSGANVLTF
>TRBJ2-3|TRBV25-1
CASSEMRLERTDTQYF
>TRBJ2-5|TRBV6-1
CASSRSIGSQETQYF
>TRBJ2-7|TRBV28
CASTVLTRGLLAGAYEQYF
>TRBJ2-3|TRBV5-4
CASSPERDTDTQYF
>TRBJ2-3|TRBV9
CASSVVGGGPTDTQYF
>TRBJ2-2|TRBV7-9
CASSLTGGGSGELFF
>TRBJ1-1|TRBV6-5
CASRGGYEGTEAFF
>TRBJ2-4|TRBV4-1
CASSQGQPRGNIQYF
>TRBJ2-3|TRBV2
CAGSEIGLQDF
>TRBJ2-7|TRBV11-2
CASSLDRGSYEQYF
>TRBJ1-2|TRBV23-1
CASSQSLPTRANYGYTF